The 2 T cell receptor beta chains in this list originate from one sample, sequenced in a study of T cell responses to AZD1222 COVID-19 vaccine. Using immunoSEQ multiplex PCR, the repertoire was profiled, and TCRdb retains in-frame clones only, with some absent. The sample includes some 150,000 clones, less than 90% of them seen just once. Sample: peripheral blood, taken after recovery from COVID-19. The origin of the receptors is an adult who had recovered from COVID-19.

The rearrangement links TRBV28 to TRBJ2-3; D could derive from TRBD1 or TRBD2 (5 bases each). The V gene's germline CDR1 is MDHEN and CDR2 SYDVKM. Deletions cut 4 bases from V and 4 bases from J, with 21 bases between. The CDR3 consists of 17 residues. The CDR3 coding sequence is TGTGCCAGCAGTTCCAGTTCCGGGACCTTGAGGCCAGATACGCAGTATTTT. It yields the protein CASSSSSGTLRPDTQYF.

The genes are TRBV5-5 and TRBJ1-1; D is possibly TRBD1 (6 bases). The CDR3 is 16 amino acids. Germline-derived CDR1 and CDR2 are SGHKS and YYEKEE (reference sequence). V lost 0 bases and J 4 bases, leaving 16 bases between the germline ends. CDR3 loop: CASSLGLGTGSTEAFF. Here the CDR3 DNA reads TGTGCCAGCAGCTTGGGACTTGGCACAGGGTCCACTGAAGCTTTCTTT.